These 30 T cell receptor beta chains share one sample of origin, sequenced in a study of blood T cells in healthy people across ages. Primers used in a second PCR of roughly 6 to 11 cycles were a sample-barcoded 5' primer and a J-beta primer mix. TCRdb independently ran MiXCR on the 5' RACE reads; one entry per CDR3 protein. The sample includes over 450,000 distinct CDR3 sequences, around 24% of them seen just once. The same data also went into a second study, on T cells of mothers and their children.

Material for sequencing was blood. These receptors originate from a boy aged 5-17 years in good health.

The chain joins TRBV27 to TRBJ1-4; D uncertain. This CDR3 is built from 13 residues. V lost 4 bases to trimming and J lost 10 bases, with 13 bases between them. CDR1 and CDR2 from the germline V gene are MNHEY and SMNVEV (reference sequence). Here the CDR3 DNA reads TGTGCCAGCAGTTCTAATCCCCGGGGAAAACTGTTTTTT. As protein: CASSSNPRGKLFF.

V is TRBV7-9 and J is TRBJ1-4; the D gene is possibly TRBD1 (5 bases). The CDR3 extends over 16 amino acids. CDR1 and CDR2 from the germline V gene are SEHNR and FQNEAQ (reference sequence). The germline V and J ends were trimmed by 5 bases and 0 bases, with 13 bases remaining between them. The CDR3 sequence is CASSRPRQPTNEKLFF. The DNA of the CDR3 is TGTGCCAGCAGCCGCCCTCGACAGCCAACTAATGAAAAACTGTTTTTT.

This clonotype was found many times. This chain joins TRBV7-8 and TRBJ2-5; TRBD1 matches at 8 bases. Germline CDR1 SGHVS, CDR2 FQNEAQ. The ends lost 3 bases at V and 5 bases at J; junction bases unmatched: 5. The CDR3 runs to 14 residues. CDR3 loop: CASSLDRVGETQYF. In DNA, the CDR3 is TGTGCCAGCAGCTTGGACAGGGTAGGGGAGACCCAGTACTTC.

The chain employs TRBV7-2 and TRBJ2-4; 12 nucleotides match TRBD2. This CDR3 has 21 amino acids. Germline V gene lookup returns CDR1 SGHTA and CDR2 FQGNSA. V trimming: 2 bases; J trimming: 1 base; junction bases outside the gene matches: 15. CDR3 DNA sequence: TGTGCCAGCAGCTTACCGGAATGGTTCCTAGCGGGGGGGGTGGCCAAAAACATTCAGTACTTC. The encoded protein is CASSLPEWFLAGGVAKNIQYF.

This clonotype was detected a few times. V is TRBV6-2 or TRBV6-3 and J is TRBJ2-2, with D unresolved. Germline loops: CDR1 MNHEY, CDR2 SVGEGT. Trimming removed 2 bases from V and 3 bases from J, with 10 bases in between. The CDR3 totals 15 residues. The CDR3 reads CASSYDDGDTGELFF. The CDR3 nucleotides are TGTGCCAGCAGTTACGATGACGGCGACACCGGGGAGCTGTTTTTT.

This clonotype has just a few counts. The chain uses TRBV28 and TRBJ1-5, with D perhaps TRBD1 (6 bases). This CDR3 has 15 residues. The germline gives CDR1 MDHEN, CDR2 SYDVKM. V dropped 3 bases and J dropped 4 bases, with 13 bases sitting between them. The CDR3 protein is CASSFLVTGNQPQHF. The DNA for the CDR3 is TGTGCCAGCAGTTTTTTGGTCACAGGGAATCAGCCCCAGCATTTT.

This chain joins TRBV6-5 and TRBJ1-4, with D unresolved. Between the trimmed V and J ends, which lost 5 bases and 5 bases, there was a span of 12 bases. This CDR3 spans 14 amino acids. The germline gives CDR1 MNHEY, CDR2 SVGAGI. The CDR3 loop is CASSPRYTNEKLFF. The CDR3 DNA sequence: TGTGCCAGCAGTCCCCGGTACACCAATGAAAAACTGTTTTTT.

The chain carries TRBV6-6 and TRBJ2-7; unclear D gene. CDR3 length: 12 residues. Germline V gives CDR1 MNHNY, CDR2 SVGAGI (reference sequence). V was clipped by 7 bases and J by 12 bases, with 19 bases between them. For the CDR3, the DNA is TGTGCCAGCACCTCTTTTGGAGTAGAGTGGTACTTC. Amino acids: CASTSFGVEWYF.

The chain links TRBV20-1 to TRBJ2-2; D not certain. V was shortened by 0 bases and J by 3 bases, with 20 bases between the two germline ends. CDR1 and CDR2 (germline): DFQATT, SNEGSKA (reference sequence). This CDR3 has 18 residues. CDR3 bases: TGCAGTGCTAGAGATCCCGAGACCCCGCACGTATACACCGGGGAGCTGTTTTTT. This gives the protein CSARDPETPHVYTGELFF.

The V gene is TRBV20-1, the J gene TRBJ2-3, with a weak D call TRBD1 (7 bases). This CDR3 contains 15 residues. V was trimmed by 5 bases and J by 1 base, leaving 16 bases between them. Germline CDR1 is DFQATT and CDR2 is SNEGSKA (reference sequence). The CDR3 reads CSAPGGTTRTDTQYF. The CDR3 DNA reads TGCAGTGCTCCAGGGGGGACAACACGCACAGATACGCAGTATTTT.

The chain employs TRBV14 and TRBJ2-5; no firm D call. The germline CDR1 and CDR2 sequences are SGHDN and FVKESK. The CDR3 sequence is 15 residues long. Trimming pared 0 bases from V and 5 bases from J, leaving 13 bases between. In DNA form, the CDR3 reads TGTGCCAGCAGCCAAGAATATGCTGGTTCCGAGACCCAGTACTTC. Translated: CASSQEYAGSETQYF.

The V gene is TRBV2, the J gene TRBJ1-1, with D tentatively TRBD1 (6 bases). The CDR3 runs 15 residues. Trimming shortened V by 3 bases and J by 0 bases, and 11 bases separated the two germline ends. The V gene's germline CDR1 is SNHLY and CDR2 FYNNEI. CDR3 amino acids: CASSDVTGMNTEAFF. As DNA, the CDR3 is TGTGCCAGCAGTGATGTCACAGGGATGAACACTGAAGCTTTCTTT.

The table lists this clonotype with a few counts. V and J are TRBV20-1 and TRBJ2-5; 15 bases match TRBD2. The end of the DNA aligns better with TRBJ2-1, so the J call may be wrong. This CDR3 has 20 amino acids. Per the germline V gene, CDR1 is DFQATT and CDR2 is SNEGSKA (reference sequence). The CDR3 coding sequence is TGCAGTGCCATCATCTTACCGGGACTAGCGGGAGGTGGGATGAATAATGAGCAGTTCTTC. It is translated as CSAIILPGLAGGGMNNEQFF.

This chain links TRBV28 with TRBJ2-5, with no clear D. Between the trimmed V and J ends, which lost 2 bases and 1 base, there was a span of 8 bases. Germline-derived CDR1 and CDR2 are MDHEN and SYDVKM. The CDR3 is made up of 14 amino acids. CDR3 in amino acids: CASSLLRAQETQYF. The CDR3 DNA sequence: TGTGCCAGCAGTTTACTCCGGGCCCAAGAGACCCAGTACTTC.

This clonotype is a singleton in its sample. The V gene is TRBV14, the J gene TRBJ2-5; D gene uncertain. The assigned J gene may be wrong: the sequence end matches TRBJ2-7 better. The V gene's germline CDR1 is SGHDN and CDR2 FVKESK. The CDR3 sequence is 14 residues long. DNA for the CDR3: TGTGCCAGCAGCCAGCTCACAGATCCCTACGAGCAGTACTTC. Protein product: CASSQLTDPYEQYF.

This clonotype appeared a few times. The chain uses TRBV25-1 and TRBJ2-5; 8 bases match TRBD2. V was pared by 5 bases and J by 5 bases, with 7 bases of the junction left unmatched. The CDR3 sequence is 14 residues long. Germline values: CDR1 MGHDK, CDR2 SYGVNS. The CDR3 DNA reads as TGTGCCAGCAGTCCCGGGGGGGGAGCGGAGACCCAGTACTTC. As protein: CASSPGGGAETQYF.

This clonotype has more than one count but fewer than ten. V gene TRBV5-6 combines with J gene TRBJ2-5; D possibly corresponds to TRBD1 (5 bases). The better agreement between TRBJ2-7 and the DNA end casts doubt on the J call. The CDR3 extends over 19 amino acids. In germline, CDR1 is SGHDT, CDR2 YYEEEE. CDR3 DNA: TGTGCCAGCAGCTCCGAAGGGCCACAGGCGACCCTCCCTCCTTACGAGCAGTACTTC. Translated: CASSSEGPQATLPPYEQYF.

The genes are TRBV18 and TRBJ2-3; D is undetermined. Per germline, CDR1 KGHSH and CDR2 LQKENI. The germline V and J ends were trimmed by 0 bases and 5 bases, with 9 bases remaining between them. The CDR3 extends over 14 amino acids. CDR3 residues: CASSPPSHRDTQYF. The CDR3 bases are TGTGCCAGCTCACCACCTTCTCACAGAGATACGCAGTATTTT.

The chain combines TRBV9 with TRBJ2-7; D is perhaps TRBD2 (5 bases). CDR1 is SGDLS and CDR2 is YYNGEE in the germline V gene. The CDR3 totals 14 residues. Trimming took off 4 bases at V and 7 bases at J, with 18 bases between the two ends. The CDR3 sequence: CASSPLKTTSEQYF. CDR3 nucleotide sequence: TGTGCCAGCAGCCCTCTAAAGACTACGAGTGAGCAGTACTTC. Full variable domain (remainder filled in from reference TRBV9 and TRBJ2-7): DSGVTQTPKHLITATGQRVTLRCSPRSGDLSVYWYQQSLDQGLQFLIQYYNGEERAKGNILERFSAQQFPDLHSELNLSSLELGDSALYFCASSPLKTTSEQYFGPGTRLTVT.

The rearrangement uses TRBV19 and TRBJ2-1; 8 nucleotides line up with TRBD1. The CDR3 consists of 13 residues. Germline loops: CDR1 LNHDA, CDR2 SQIVND (reference sequence). V trimming: 7 bases; J trimming: 9 bases; junction bases outside the gene matches: 8. In DNA, the CDR3 is TGTGCCAGTAAGGCCAGGGGGCTACCTGAGCAGTTCTTC. Protein: CASKARGLPEQFF.

The CDR3: CASSPRTGTVTNEKLFF. CDR3 nucleotide sequence: TGTGCCAGCAGCCCACGGACAGGGACCGTAACTAATGAAAAACTGTTTTTT. The chain has TRBV7-9 and TRBJ1-4, with 8 bases that match TRBD1. This CDR3 comprises 17 residues. CDR1 and CDR2 from the germline V gene are SEHNR and FQNEAQ (reference sequence). The V gene end was trimmed by 5 bases and the J gene end by 1 base; junction bases not matched to a gene: 9.

The chain couples TRBV20-1 to TRBJ1-1, with a tentative D call TRBD1 (6 bases). V lost 6 bases to trimming and J lost 1 base, with 24 bases between them. This CDR3 contains 17 residues. Per germline, CDR1 DFQATT and CDR2 SNEGSKA (reference sequence). The CDR3 DNA follows: TGCAGTGCCCCCGACGTGGGGGGCGCTGGGGGGAACACTGAAGCTTTCTTT. Its protein product is CSAPDVGGAGGNTEAFF.

This clonotype was detected a few times. The chain has TRBV7-9 and TRBJ2-7, with TRBD1 as a possible D gene (6 bases). The CDR3 covers 16 residues. The V end lost 6 bases, the J end lost 3 bases, and 21 bases lay between the germline ends. Germline V gene lookup returns CDR1 SEHNR and CDR2 FQNEAQ (reference sequence). CDR3 nucleotide sequence: TGTGCCAGCAGTCCCGCCAGGGGAAGGGGTCTCTACGAGCAGTACTTC. As protein: CASSPARGRGLYEQYF. Based on the CDR3 plus reference TRBV7-9 and TRBJ2-7, the full variable domain is DTGVSQNPRHKITKRGQNVTFRCDPISEHNRLYWYRQTLGQGPEFLTYFQNEAQLEKSRLLSDRFSAERPKGSFSTLEIQRTEQGDSAMYLCASSPARGRGLYEQYFGPGTRLTVT.

The chain combines TRBV2 with TRBJ1-1, with 8 bases fitting TRBD1. Looked up from germline, CDR1 is SNHLY and CDR2 is FYNNEI. V shed 2 bases and J 7 bases; nucleotides not matched to a gene: 9. The CDR3 extends over 15 amino acids. The DNA for the CDR3 is TGTGCCAGCAGTGAATTGAGGACAGGGTCGAATGAAGCTTTCTTT. Encoded protein: CASSELRTGSNEAFF.

The V and J genes are TRBV5-1 and TRBJ2-1, with a weak D call TRBD2 (5 bases). Trimming shortened V by 4 bases and J by 1 base, and 12 bases separated the two germline ends. Per the germline V gene, CDR1 is SGHRS and CDR2 is YFSETQ. CDR3 length: 15 amino acids. In nucleotides, the CDR3 is TGCGCCAGCAGCCTAATAAGCGGTTCCTACAATGAGCAGTTCTTC. This encodes CASSLISGSYNEQFF. Full variable domain (outside the CDR3, taken from reference TRBV5-1 and TRBJ2-1): KAGVTQTPRYLIKTRGQQVTLSCSPISGHRSVSWYQQTPGQGLQFLFEYFSETQRNKGNFPGRFSGRQFSNSRSEMNVSTLELGDSALYLCASSLISGSYNEQFFGPGTRLTVL.

J is TRBJ2-1 and V is TRBV12-3 or TRBV12-4, with TRBD2 matching over 11 bases. The CDR3 spans 14 residues. J gave up 7 bases and V 6 bases, and 5 bases lay outside the gene matches. The CDR3 region has the DNA TGTGCCAGCAGGTCTAGCGGGGGGAAAAATGAGCAGTTCTTC. It translates to CASRSSGGKNEQFF.

The chain has TRBV7-2 and TRBJ2-5; 8 nucleotides agree with TRBD1. CDR3 length: 14 amino acids. The J segment lost 2 bases and the V segment lost 7 bases, leaving 6 bases of the junction unmatched. Per germline, CDR1 SGHTA and CDR2 FQGNSA. This chain's CDR3 is CASNKRTGQETQYF. DNA of the CDR3: TGTGCCAGCAACAAAAGGACAGGGCAAGAGACCCAGTACTTC.

The rearrangement links TRBV20-1 to TRBJ2-4; 8 positions agree with TRBD1. This CDR3 has 12 residues. CDR1 DFQATT and CDR2 SNEGSKA come from the germline V gene (reference sequence). V lost 6 bases and J lost 6; bases outside the gene matches: 4. The CDR3 DNA reads TGCAGTGCCCGGGACAGGACAAACATTCAGTACTTC. Its protein is CSARDRTNIQYF.

The chain employs TRBV28 and TRBJ2-1, with D perhaps being TRBD1 or TRBD2 (6 bases each). There are 14 residues in the CDR3. CDR1 is MDHEN and CDR2 is SYDVKM in the germline V gene. Trimming took off 8 bases at V and 10 bases at J, with 21 bases between the two ends. CDR3 bases: TGTGCCAGCGGAGTGGTTCGGGGGCGACGCGAGCAGTTCTTC. As protein: CASGVVRGRREQFF.

The sample holds a few counts of this clonotype. The gene calls are TRBV14 and TRBJ2-5; D might be TRBD1 or TRBD2, each matching 6 bases. The CDR3 is made up of 15 amino acids. Germline V gene sequence: CDR1 SGHDN, CDR2 FVKESK. V gave up 6 bases and J gave up 0 bases, with 14 bases separating them. The CDR3 loop is CASSVWRGYQETQYF. Written as DNA, the CDR3 is TGTGCCAGCAGTGTGTGGAGGGGGTACCAAGAGACCCAGTACTTC.